This T cell receptor beta chain is drawn from a study of blood T cell repertoires in COVID-19. At the level of the study: Acute and convalescent COVID-19 samples came from the United States, Italy and Spain. T cells, B-cell-depleted T cells, or PBMCs provided the cDNA or gDNA that served as material.

In the study's own analysis: Nucleated cell counts were estimated from reference gene primer amplification. Libraries were prepared by immunoSEQ multiplex PCR; TCRdb keeps only in-frame clonotypes and omits some of them. That table gives V, J and clone size, and the DNA gave D and trimming. The sample holds around 110,000 clones, 75% to 95% seen once. The CDR3 sequence is 15 residues long. V dropped 1 base and J dropped 7; count of bases not matched to a gene: 6. Per the germline V gene, CDR1 is SGHRS and CDR2 is YFSETQ. Input material: peripheral blood. The origin of this receptor is a human donor with active COVID-19. The donor label of this sample is uncertain. V gene TRBV5-1 combines with J gene TRBJ1-4, with 8 bases that match TRBD1. This CDR3 is CASSLSQGAGEKLFF. CDR3 in DNA: TGCGCCAGCAGCTTGAGCCAGGGGGCCGGTGAAAAACTGTTTTTT.